This entry concerns a single T cell receptor beta chain. Its antigen is unknown. Unique molecular identifiers were built into the TCRbeta library. Each CDR3 protein gets one entry after TCRdb re-called the PCR reads with MiXCR. This sample carries around 250,000 distinct CDR3 sequences, roughly 23% of them seen once, and the ten largest clones take less than 3.5%. CDR1 is SGHTA, CDR2 FQGTGA, per germline. The CDR3 is 15 residues long. V was cut by 5 bases and J by 1 base, with 9 bases left in between. The data were obtained in a study of T-cell reconstitution after alpha-beta-depleted transplantation in children. Study results and limitations: It was surviving recipient T cells and thymic progenitors that gave some patients high TCRbeta diversity at day 60. T-cell counts and diversity at one year post-transplant came mainly from newly produced T cells. By about two months after transplant, alpha-beta T cells reportedly arose from several hundred graft clones that had expanded.

Sample: PBMCs, taken before TCRalphabeta/CD19-depleted stem cell transplant. J is TRBJ2-6 and V is TRBV7-3; no firm D call. The clonotype originates from a girl aged 2-10 years with Fanconi anemia, due to receive a stem cell transplant. This CDR3 reads CASSKQLSGANVLTF. DNA for the CDR3: TGTGCCAGCAGCAAACAGCTTTCTGGGGCCAACGTCCTGACTTTC. The whole variable domain, remainder taken from reference TRBV7-3 and TRBJ2-6, is GAGVSQTPSNKVTEKGKYVELRCDPISGHTALYWYRQSLGQGPEFLIYFQGTGAADDSGLPNDRFFAVRPEGSVSTLKIQRTERGDSAVYLCASSKQLSGANVLTFGAGSRLTVL.